A single sample gave rise to the 6 T cell receptor beta chains below, sequenced in a study of beta chain features in type 1 diabetes. Overall study findings and caveats: The study found moderately but significantly shorter TCRB CDR3s in all four CD4+ subsets of Type 1 diabetes patients.

Their antigen targets remain unknown. Investigators reverse transcribed all isolated RNA, so they sequenced expressed TCRB transcripts. The protocol was immunoSEQ multiplex PCR, while the TCRdb copy is restricted to in-frame clones and leaves out a portion. The sample holds under 300,000 clones, about 23% seen once. The sequencing sample was made of naive CD4+ T cells from blood. Source of these receptors: a woman in her 30s with type 1 diabetes.

This clone was detected a few times. CDR3 DNA sequence: TGTGCCAGCAGTGGGGGGCTAGCGGGAGGTGAAGAGCAGTTCTTC. This sequence encodes CASSGGLAGGEEQFF. The chain links TRBV9 to TRBJ2-1, with TRBD2 identical over 11 bases. Trimming cost V 5 bases and J 10 bases; bases outside gene matches: 11. The CDR3 spans 15 residues. The germline V gene has CDR1 SGDLS and CDR2 YYNGEE.

This chain links TRBV9 with TRBJ2-1, with D perhaps TRBD2 (6 bases). This CDR3 region has 15 residues. The ends were cut back, 0 bases at V and 4 bases at J, with 11 bases in the middle. Germline V gene sequence: CDR1 SGDLS, CDR2 YYNGEE. The DNA of the CDR3 is TGTGCCAGCAGCGTAGATGGTAGCGGTTACAATGAGCAGTTCTTC. Its protein is CASSVDGSGYNEQFF.

This clone was observed a handful of times. This chain joins TRBV20-1 and TRBJ2-4, with D possibly being TRBD2 (5 bases). This CDR3 comprises 11 residues. Trimming left V 3 bases short and J 6 bases short, with 6 bases between. From germline, CDR1 is DFQATT and CDR2 SNEGSKA (reference sequence). The CDR3 DNA sequence: TGCAGTGCTAGGACTACAAACATTCAGTACTTC. Translated, it gives CSARTTNIQYF.

CDR3 loop: CASNQANEQFF. The CDR3 DNA follows: TGTGCCAGCAACCAGGCCAATGAGCAGTTCTTC. J is TRBJ2-1 and V is TRBV7-9; no clear D. Germline CDR1 SEHNR, CDR2 FQNEAQ (reference sequence). V lost 7 bases to trimming and J lost 6 bases, with 7 bases between them. The CDR3 is 11 amino acids. Based on the CDR3 plus reference TRBV7-9 and TRBJ2-1, the full variable domain is DTGVSQNPRHKITKRGQNVTFRCDPISEHNRLYWYRQTLGQGPEFLTYFQNEAQLEKSRLLSDRFSAERPKGSFSTLEIQRTEQGDSAMYLCASNQANEQFFGPGTRLTVL.

CDR3 residues: CASSFTGTGKETQYF. In DNA form, the CDR3 reads TGTGCCAGCAGCTTTACCGGGACAGGGAAAGAGACCCAGTACTTC. The chain employs TRBV7-9 and TRBJ2-5; the match to TRBD1 covers 9 bases. This CDR3 spans 15 amino acids. V lost 3 bases and J lost 3; bases outside the gene matches: 5. The germline V gene has CDR1 SEHNR and CDR2 FQNEAQ (reference sequence). Looking up the rest from reference TRBV7-9 and TRBJ2-5 gives the full variable domain: DTGVSQNPRHKITKRGQNVTFRCDPISEHNRLYWYRQTLGQGPEFLTYFQNEAQLEKSRLLSDRFSAERPKGSFSTLEIQRTEQGDSAMYLCASSFTGTGKETQYFGPGTRLLVL.

The chain employs TRBV30 and TRBJ1-2; D remains ambiguous. Per the germline V gene, CDR1 is GTSNPN and CDR2 is SVGIG (reference sequence). Trimming took off 1 base at V and 3 bases at J, with 9 bases between the two ends. This CDR3 is built from 13 residues. Written as DNA, the CDR3 is TGTGCCTGGAGTGAAAATCTAGACTATGGCTACACCTTC. This codes for CAWSENLDYGYTF. The variable domain in full, with the rest retrieved from reference TRBV30 and TRBJ1-2, is SQTIHQWPATLVQPVGSPLSLECTVEGTSNPNLYWYRQAAGRGLQLLFYSVGIGQISSEVPQNLSASRPQDRQFILSSKKLLLSDSGFYLCAWSENLDYGYTFGSGTRLTVV.